The clone carrying this T cell receptor (beta chain) was counted between two and nine times. What it binds is not known. This entry comes from a study of human T cells and chemical hapten exposure. Per the germline V gene, CDR1 is SNHLY and CDR2 is FYNNEI. CDR3 size: 11 residues. With 3 bases removed from V and 5 bases from J, the gap between germline ends came to 5 bases. TCRdb reprocessed the RACE reads with MiXCR, giving one entry per CDR3 protein. The sample carries roughly 100,000 distinct CDR3 sequences, 11% recorded once. Described time point: pre-sensitization, week 0. The treatment is: therapeutic diphenylcyclopropenone sensitization with weekly scalp DPC. Study-level results: Against controls, expanded TCRs gave rise to significantly more large CDR3 similarity clusters.

The receptor's source is a woman aged 55 to 70 with alopecia areata. Some clones in this sample may be carry-over from other donors' samples. The sequenced sample was whole blood, obtained in connection with sensitization to the hapten diphenylcyclopropenone (DPC). The chain carries TRBV2 and TRBJ2-7; weak D call: TRBD2 (5 bases). The CDR3 nucleotides read TGTGCCAGCAGTGAGAGGGACGAGCAGTACTTC. As protein: CASSERDEQYF.